This entry is about one T cell receptor beta chain. The V gene's germline CDR1 is KGHSH and CDR2 LQKENI. CDR3 length equals 14 residues. With 2 bases removed from V and 3 bases from J, the gap between germline ends came to 10 bases. This sample is part of a study of T-cell memory formation after mild COVID-19. In TCRdb, the 5' RACE reads were re-called with MiXCR into one record per CDR3 protein. The sample has hundreds of thousands of distinct CDR3 sequences; approximately 29% are singletons. Sample: PBMCs or a T cell subset sorted from them (not recorded which). The origin of this receptor is an adult woman who had mild COVID-19 (a few samples of this study predate the infection). Cell type and time point are not known. The V and J genes are TRBV18 and TRBJ2-5, with no clear D. The DNA of the CDR3 is TGTGCCAGCTCACCATATAATAGTGAAGAGACCCAGTACTTC. Its protein is CASSPYNSEETQYF.